This TCR beta chain was recorded in a study of T cells after somatic rescue of genetic block. This CDR3 is built from 11 residues. The V gene lost 4 bases and the J gene lost 0 bases, with 1 base spanning the gap. Per germline, CDR1 SGHDT and CDR2 YYEEEE. Generated by immunoSEQ multiplex PCR, the TCRdb table keeps only in-frame clones and is missing some. The sample consists of about 70,000 clones, under 95% of them appearing once. Material: peripheral blood mononuclear cells (PBMCs). The source is a middle-aged man. The chain uses TRBV5-6 and TRBJ2-5, with unresolved D. For the CDR3, the DNA is TGTGCCAGCAGCCACCAAGAGACCCAGTACTTC. This sequence encodes CASSHQETQYF.